Listed below are T cell receptor delta chains from one sample, sequenced in a study of gamma-delta T cells after stem cell transplantation. TCRdb redid clone calling on the RT-PCR reads using CATT. The table lists just over 15,000 delta-chain clones, almost 9.5% of them singletons. Material: gamma-delta T cells. The receptors were sampled from a human donor. It is not recorded whose cells these are; they may come from a transplant donor. The CDR3 runs from the conserved cysteine through the conserved F or W. Each record gives: D gene, V gene, J gene, CDR3 length, clone size, CDR3 protein, CDR3 DNA. A D gene is named only where the DNA matches it firmly. A row's size may be missing; if present it is once, few, many or a size class.

D gene: .; V gene: TRDV1; J gene: TRDJ1; CDR3 length: 17; clone size: many; CDR3 protein: CASGKRNTFRAADKLIF; CDR3 DNA: TGTGCTAGTGGGAAACGAAACACATTTCGGGCGGCCGATAAACTCATCTTT
D gene: .; V gene: TRDV2; J gene: TRDJ1; CDR3 length: 20; clone size: .; CDR3 protein: CACDILRCSSPSAYNDTLIF; CDR3 DNA: TGTGCCTGTGACATCCTCCGCTGCTCTTCCCCGTCGGCTTACAACGATACACTCATCTTT
D gene: .; V gene: TRDV2; J gene: TRDJ1; CDR3 length: 19; clone size: .; CDR3 protein: CACDTVRVLVDIGTDNLIF; CDR3 DNA: TGTGCCTGTGACACCGTCCGCGTACTGGTGGATATCGGCACCGATAACCTCATCTTT
D gene: TRDD3; V gene: TRDV1; J gene: TRDJ1; CDR3 length: 21; clone size: .; CDR3 protein: CALGELRGTSLRGGYTDKLIF; CDR3 DNA: TGTGCTCTTGGGGAACTTCGGGGAACTTCCCTCCGAGGGGGATACACCGATAAACTCATCTTT
D gene: TRDD3; V gene: TRDV2; J gene: TRDJ1; CDR3 length: 16; clone size: medium-sized; CDR3 protein: CACDTLGETHTDKLIF; CDR3 DNA: TGTGCCTGTGACACTCTGGGGGAGACTCACACCGATAAACTCATCTTT
D gene: .; V gene: TRDV1; J gene: TRDJ1; CDR3 length: 22; clone size: .; CDR3 protein: CAFGATSKWARPNCLYTDKLIF; CDR3 DNA: TGTGCTTTTGGGGCTACTTCTAAGTGGGCGAGACCAAACTGTTTGTACACCGATAAACTCATCTTT
D gene: .; V gene: TRDV3; J gene: TRDJ1; CDR3 length: 23; clone size: few; CDR3 protein: CAFRLSYVSSNWERRSDTDKLIF; CDR3 DNA: TGTGCCTTTAGACTTTCCTACGTGAGTAGTAACTGGGAGAGACGGAGTGACACCGATAAACTCATCTTT
D gene: .; V gene: TRDV2; J gene: TRDJ1; CDR3 length: 15; clone size: .; CDR3 protein: CACESVQTHTDNLIF; CDR3 DNA: TGTGCCTGTGAATCGGTCCAAACCCACACCGATAACCTCATCTTT
D gene: TRDD3; V gene: TRDV2; J gene: TRDJ1; CDR3 length: 19; clone size: few; CDR3 protein: CACDTSVLGDTLWSGKLIF; CDR3 DNA: TGTGCCTGTGACACGAGTGTCCTGGGGGATACGCTGTGGTCGGGTAAACTCATCTTT
D gene: TRDD3; V gene: TRDV2; J gene: TRDJ3; CDR3 length: 20; clone size: few; CDR3 protein: CACDPILGDTLSWDTRQMFF; CDR3 DNA: TGTGCCTGTGACCCGATACTGGGGGATACTCTCTCCTGGGACACCCGACAGATGTTTTTC
D gene: TRDD3; V gene: TRDV2; J gene: TRDJ1; CDR3 length: 18; clone size: many; CDR3 protein: CACDIIHTGVLNGDKLIF; CDR3 DNA: TGTGCCTGTGACATAATCCATACTGGGGTCCTCAACGGTGATAAACTCATCTTT
D gene: TRDD2; V gene: TRDV2; J gene: TRDJ1; CDR3 length: 22; clone size: .; CDR3 protein: CACDTGHLPTSPGLNTRDTLIF; CDR3 DNA: TGTGCCTGTGACACCGGCCATCTTCCTACGTCTCCTGGTCTCAATACGCGCGATACACTCATCTTT
D gene: TRDD3; V gene: TRDV1; J gene: TRDJ1; CDR3 length: 19; clone size: .; CDR3 protein: CALGDFPIYWGIKGNKLIF; CDR3 DNA: TGTGCTCTTGGGGATTTCCCCATCTACTGGGGGATAAAGGGGAATAAACTCATCTTT
D gene: .; V gene: TRDV2; J gene: TRDJ1; CDR3 length: 15; clone size: medium-sized; CDR3 protein: CACDTVGAHTDKLIF; CDR3 DNA: TGTGCCTGTGACACCGTCGGTGCCCACACCGATAAACTCATCTTT
D gene: .; V gene: TRDV2; J gene: TRDJ3; CDR3 length: 17; clone size: .; CDR3 protein: CACDSTVGHLDTRQLFF; CDR3 DNA: TGTGCCTGTGACTCTACTGTGGGACACTTGGACACCCGACAGCTGTTTTTC
D gene: .; V gene: TRDV2; J gene: TRDJ1; CDR3 length: 16; clone size: .; CDR3 protein: CACDTEEERYTDKLIF; CDR3 DNA: TGTGCCTGTGACACGGAGGAAGAACGGTACACCGATAAACTCATCTTT
D gene: .; V gene: TRDV2; J gene: TRDJ3; CDR3 length: 17; clone size: few; CDR3 protein: CACDTTGISLDTRHLFF; CDR3 DNA: TGTGCCTGTGACACTACTGGGATTTCCTTGGACACCCGACATCTGTTTTTC
D gene: .; V gene: TRDV2; J gene: TRDJ3; CDR3 length: 19; clone size: few; CDR3 protein: CACDIVLADISLDTRQMFF; CDR3 DNA: TGTGCCTGTGACATCGTCCTTGCCGATATCTCCTTGGACACCCGACAGATGTTTTTC
D gene: TRDD3; V gene: TRDV3; J gene: TRDJ1; CDR3 length: 20; clone size: medium-sized; CDR3 protein: CASGDSTTTGGMANTDKLIF; CDR3 DNA: TGTGCCTCAGGGGACTCTACGACGACTGGGGGGATGGCCAACACCGATAAACTCATCTTT
D gene: TRDD3; V gene: TRDV2; J gene: TRDJ1; CDR3 length: 21; clone size: few; CDR3 protein: CACDTVPGGYNWTSYTDKLIF; CDR3 DNA: TGTGCCTGTGACACCGTCCCTGGGGGATACAACTGGACCTCTTACACCGATAAACTCATCTTT
D gene: .; V gene: TRDV2; J gene: TRDJ1; CDR3 length: 17; clone size: few; CDR3 protein: CACDIRVEARYTDKLIF; CDR3 DNA: TGTGCCTGTGACATACGGGTGGAGGCGCGGTACACCGATAAACTCATCTTT
D gene: TRDD3; V gene: TRDV2; J gene: TRDJ1; CDR3 length: 16; clone size: few; CDR3 protein: CACDAWMGDTTDKLIF; CDR3 DNA: TGTGCCTGTGACGCCTGGATGGGGGATACGACCGATAAACTCATCTTT
D gene: TRDD3; V gene: TRDV2; J gene: TRDJ1; CDR3 length: 18; clone size: medium-sized; CDR3 protein: CACDTRKLRGDTTDKLIF; CDR3 DNA: TGTGCCTGTGACACCAGAAAATTACGGGGGGATACGACCGATAAACTCATCTTT
D gene: TRDD3; V gene: TRDV2; J gene: TRDJ3; CDR3 length: 20; clone size: few; CDR3 protein: CACELVLGDTSSCDTRQMFF; CDR3 DNA: TGTGCCTGTGAACTAGTCCTGGGGGATACAAGCTCCTGTGACACCCGCCAGATGTTTTTC
D gene: .; V gene: TRDV2; J gene: TRDJ1; CDR3 length: 21; clone size: .; CDR3 protein: CACDTVEWHLLPGVLTVKLIF; CDR3 DNA: TGTGCCTGTGACACCGTTGAGTGGCACCTGCTTCCTGGTGTACTCACCGTTAAACTCATCTTT
D gene: .; V gene: TRDV2; J gene: TRDJ1; CDR3 length: 15; clone size: many; CDR3 protein: CACDTGGGTRSKLIF; CDR3 DNA: TGTGCCTGTGACACCGGAGGGGGGACAAGGAGTAAACTCATCTTT
D gene: .; V gene: TRDV2; J gene: TRDJ3; CDR3 length: 20; clone size: .; CDR3 protein: CACDKTEGPFSSCDPRQMFF; CDR3 DNA: TGTGCCTGTGACAAAACGGAGGGGCCTTTCAGCTCCTGTGACCCCCGCCAGATGTTTTTC
D gene: .; V gene: TRDV2; J gene: TRDJ3; CDR3 length: 20; clone size: few; CDR3 protein: CACDKTEGPLISCDSRPMFF; CDR3 DNA: TGTGCCTGTGACAAAACGGAGGGGCCTTTAATCTCCTGTGACAGCCGCCCGATGTTTTTC
D gene: TRDD3; V gene: TRDV1; J gene: TRDJ2; CDR3 length: 14; clone size: .; CDR3 protein: CALKRWGITAKLFF; CDR3 DNA: TGTGCTCTTAAACGATGGGGGATAACAGCAAAACTCTTCTTT
D gene: .; V gene: TRDV2; J gene: TRDJ1; CDR3 length: 18; clone size: .; CDR3 protein: CACDTLQFRVDMTDQLFF; CDR3 DNA: TGTGCCTGTGACACCCTCCAATTCAGGGTGGATATGACCGATCAACTATTCTTT
D gene: .; V gene: TRDV2; J gene: TRDJ1; CDR3 length: 16; clone size: .; CDR3 protein: CACDTVTARNTDKLIF; CDR3 DNA: TGTGCCTGTGACACCGTTACGGCCAGGAACACCGATAAACTCATCTTT
D gene: TRDD3; V gene: TRDV1; J gene: TRDJ1; CDR3 length: 25; clone size: many; CDR3 protein: CALGELGYMATFLRGIRVNTDKLIF; CDR3 DNA: TGTGCTCTTGGGGAACTGGGCTATATGGCTACCTTCCTCCGGGGGATACGCGTGAACACCGATAAACTCATCTTT
D gene: TRDD3; V gene: TRDV2; J gene: TRDJ1; CDR3 length: 20; clone size: once; CDR3 protein: CACDLLGAPRHTSGLGGVIF; CDR3 DNA: TGTGCCTGTGACCTACTGGGGGCTCCGAGGCACACATCTGGTTTAGGAGGAGTCATCTTT
D gene: TRDD3; V gene: TRDV2; J gene: TRDJ1; CDR3 length: 19; clone size: .; CDR3 protein: CACDSGTGDTSSLADKLIF; CDR3 DNA: TGTGCCTGTGACAGCGGAACGGGGGATACCTCCTCACTGGCCGATAAACTCATCTTT
D gene: .; V gene: TRDV1; J gene: TRDJ1; CDR3 length: 23; clone size: few; CDR3 protein: CALTGDGPRTTREEPSETDKLIF; CDR3 DNA: TGTGCTCTGACAGGGGACGGCCCCAGGACGACCAGGGAGGAGCCCAGCGAGACCGATAAACTCATCTTT
D gene: .; V gene: TRDV2; J gene: TRDJ1; CDR3 length: 17; clone size: .; CDR3 protein: CACVVRTLGPNTGKLIF; CDR3 DNA: TGTGCCTGTGTCGTCCGTACTCTGGGTCCCAACACCGGTAAACTCATCTTT
D gene: TRDD3; V gene: TRDV2; J gene: TRDJ2; CDR3 length: 19; clone size: .; CDR3 protein: CASGTRTGVCARQTDQLFF; CDR3 DNA: TGTGCCAGCGGCACTAGGACTGGGGTATGCGCCCGGCAGACCGATCAACTCTTCTTT